Below, 31 T cell receptor beta chains from the same sample are listed, as sequenced in a study of beta chain features in type 1 diabetes. Isolated RNA was reverse transcribed in full, so expressed TCRB transcripts were sequenced. Sequencing used immunoSEQ multiplex PCR; TCRdb keeps in-frame clones, though not all of them. The sample has hundreds of thousands of clones, 13% seen once. Overall study results and limits: For Type 1 diabetes patients, all four CD4+ subsets carried TCRB CDR3s that were moderately but significantly shorter.

Which antigens these TCRs recognize remains unknown. Sequenced material: naive CD4+ T cells from blood. The receptors were sampled from a man younger than 35 with type 1 diabetes.

This clone was recorded a few times. The gene calls are TRBV5-1 and TRBJ2-6; D uncertain. The CDR3 length is 15 residues. V was shortened by 1 base and J by 2 bases, with 7 bases between the two germline ends. The germline gives CDR1 SGHRS, CDR2 YFSETQ. The CDR3 bases are TGCGCCAGCAGCTTGTCGCAGGCTGGGGCCAACGTCCTGACTTTC. Its translation: CASSLSQAGANVLTF.

The table lists this clone with a few counts. This rearrangement joins TRBV12-2 to TRBJ2-2; TRBD1 is taken as the D call from the table, unchecked against the DNA. TRBV12-2 has pseudogene status. This CDR3 has 15 residues. In DNA form, the CDR3 reads TGTGCAAGTCGCTTCACGACAGGGGGCACCGGGGAGCTGTTTTTT. Its translation is CASRFTTGGTGELFF.

This sequence joins TRBV28 and TRBJ1-2, with D possibly being TRBD1 (6 bases). V gave up 4 bases and J gave up 2 bases, with 11 bases separating them. There are 14 residues in the CDR3. The germline V gene encodes CDR1 MDHEN and CDR2 SYDVKM. CDR3 in amino acids: CASSSPGQNYGYTF. DNA of the CDR3: TGTGCCAGCAGTTCCCCGGGACAAAACTATGGCTACACCTTC.

The CDR3 reads CASSVTSGGNEQFF. The CDR3 DNA reads TGTGCCAGCAGCGTCACTAGCGGGGGTAATGAGCAGTTCTTC. The chain joins TRBV9 to TRBJ2-1; 11 bases align to TRBD2. The CDR3 length is 14 residues. The J segment lost 7 bases and the V segment lost 2 bases, leaving 2 bases of the junction unmatched. Per the germline V gene, CDR1 is SGDLS and CDR2 is YYNGEE.

This clone was counted only a few times. J is TRBJ1-1 and V is TRBV7-2; 7 bases fit TRBD1. CDR1 is SGHTA, CDR2 FQGNSA, per germline. This CDR3 contains 15 residues. With V trimmed by 1 base and J by 2 bases, 4 bases remained unmatched. Written as DNA, the CDR3 is TGTGCCAGCAGCTTAGTAACAGGGGTTAACACTGAAGCTTTCTTT. Translating it yields CASSLVTGVNTEAFF.

This clone was counted between two and nine times. The V and J genes are TRBV29-1 and TRBJ2-3; 8 nucleotides agree with TRBD2. The CDR3 is made up of 14 amino acids. Germline V gives CDR1 SQVTM, CDR2 ANQGSEA. With 3 bases clipped from V and 2 bases from J, the junction kept 4 bases outside the gene matches. In DNA form, the CDR3 reads TGCAGCGTTGAGAACGGGGGGGACACAGATACGCAGTATTTT. Its translation: CSVENGGDTDTQYF.

This clone has just a few counts. V usage is TRBV10-3 and J usage is TRBJ2-1; 11 bases are a match to TRBD2. The CDR3 consists of 15 residues. Germline lookup yields CDR1 ENHRY and CDR2 SYGVKD. Germline trimming cut 3 bases from V and 4 bases from J; bases unmatched to any gene: 2. The CDR3 loop is CAISDASGGYNEQFF. In DNA form, the CDR3 reads TGTGCCATCAGTGATGCTAGCGGGGGGTACAATGAGCAGTTCTTC.

The chain recombines TRBV13 with TRBJ2-3; 15 nucleotides match TRBD2. Germline lookup yields CDR1 PRHDT and CDR2 FYEKMQ (reference sequence). V shed 4 bases, J shed 4 bases, and the junction held 6 bases outside the gene matches. CDR3 length: 17 amino acids. Here the CDR3 DNA reads TGTGCCAGCAGCTATGGGACTAGCGGGGGGACCCCAGATACGCAGTATTTT. Translating gives CASSYGTSGGTPDTQYF.

This clone was found a few times. V is TRBV6-1 and J is TRBJ2-5, with TRBD2 matching 13 bases. V shed 4 bases, J shed 4 bases, and the junction held 0 bases outside the gene matches. The CDR3 is made up of 14 amino acids. Germline values: CDR1 MNHNS, CDR2 SASEGT. In DNA, the CDR3 is TGTGCCAGCAGTGGGACTAGCGGGGGAGAGACCCAGTACTTC. It specifies CASSGTSGGETQYF.

In its sample, this clone was seen a few times. The rearrangement links TRBV7-9 to TRBJ1-2; D ambiguous. The CDR3 spans 13 residues. The V end was cut by 1 base, the J end by 3 bases, with 6 bases between. The germline CDR1 and CDR2 sequences are SEHNR and FQNEAQ (reference sequence). In nucleotides, the CDR3 is TGTGCCAGCAGCTTAGGGGGAGACTATGGCTACACCTTC. Amino acids: CASSLGGDYGYTF. Supplemented by reference TRBV7-9 and TRBJ1-2, the full variable domain reads DTGVSQNPRHKITKRGQNVTFRCDPISEHNRLYWYRQTLGQGPEFLTYFQNEAQLEKSRLLSDRFSAERPKGSFSTLEIQRTEQGDSAMYLCASSLGGDYGYTFGSGTRLTVV.

The chain links TRBV11-3 to TRBJ1-2; 9 bases match TRBD1. The CDR3 runs to 15 residues. Germline loops: CDR1 SGHNT, CDR2 YENEEA. After removal of 2 bases from V and 6 bases from J, the junction contained 7 bases not matched to a gene. The CDR3 DNA follows: TGTGCCAGCAGCTTACGACAGGGGGTATCAGATGGCTACACCTTC. Translation: CASSLRQGVSDGYTF.

This clone showed up just a few times. This chain uses TRBV13 with TRBJ1-1; D is ambiguous. The V end lost 0 bases, the J end lost 8 bases, and 7 bases lay between the germline ends. This CDR3 is built from 12 residues. The germline CDR1 and CDR2 sequences are PRHDT and FYEKMQ (reference sequence). The CDR3 DNA reads TGTGCCAGCAGCTTAGGGGACTGGGAAGCTTTCTTT. This gives the protein CASSLGDWEAFF.

This clone was detected only a few times. The J gene is TRBJ2-5, the V gene TRBV5-1; D may be TRBD2 (7 bases). The CDR3 totals 16 residues. The germline V gene has CDR1 SGHRS and CDR2 YFSETQ. Trimming took 0 bases from V and 0 from J, leaving 12 bases between them. The CDR3 DNA reads as TGCGCCAGCAGCTTGGTGGGCGGGGGCCACCAAGAGACCCAGTACTTC. It is translated as CASSLVGGGHQETQYF.

Remarks on this clone: This sample also contains other DNA sequences that code for the same CDR3. The rearrangement joins TRBV5-1 to TRBJ2-3; D is possibly TRBD1 (6 bases). The germline V gene encodes CDR1 SGHRS and CDR2 YFSETQ. The V end was cut by 0 bases, the J end by 4 bases, with 6 bases between. This CDR3 has 13 residues. The CDR3 here is CASSLGQADTQYF. The CDR3 DNA sequence: TGCGCCAGCAGCTTGGGACAGGCAGATACGCAGTATTTT.

V and J are TRBV29-1 and TRBJ2-3; D gene ambiguous. CDR1 is SQVTM, CDR2 ANQGSEA, per germline. This CDR3 region has 15 residues. V was pared by 1 base and J by 0 bases, with 11 bases between. The CDR3 loop is CSVEGQIRSTDTQYF. In nucleotides, the CDR3 is TGCAGCGTTGAAGGTCAGATCCGGAGCACAGATACGCAGTATTTT.

This clone was picked up a small number of times. J is TRBJ2-2 and V is TRBV14; D is undetermined. CDR1 and CDR2 (germline): SGHDN, FVKESK. The CDR3 loop spans 14 amino acids. The V gene lost 2 bases and the J gene lost 6 bases, with 10 bases spanning the gap. CDR3: CASSQSGPAGELFF. The CDR3 bases are TGTGCCAGCAGCCAATCAGGTCCGGCCGGGGAGCTGTTTTTT. Combining the CDR3 with reference TRBV14 and TRBJ2-2 gives the whole variable domain EAGVTQFPSHSVIEKGQTVTLRCDPISGHDNLYWYRRVMGKEIKFLLHFVKESKQDESGMPNNRFLAERTGGTYSTLKVQPAELEDSGVYFCASSQSGPAGELFFGEGSRLTVL.

This clone was seen more than once but under ten times. The rearrangement uses TRBV13 and TRBJ2-7; TRBD1 agrees at 10 bases. The junction had 3 bases not matched to a gene; V was cut back by 7 bases and J by 3 bases. CDR1 and CDR2 (germline): PRHDT, FYEKMQ (reference sequence). This CDR3 contains 13 residues. The CDR3 DNA reads as TGTGCCAGCATGAGGACAGGGGGCTACGAGCAGTACTTC. This sequence encodes CASMRTGGYEQYF.

J is TRBJ1-2 and V is TRBV7-9; D perhaps matches TRBD1 (5 bases). This CDR3 contains 16 residues. The V gene's germline CDR1 is SEHNR and CDR2 FQNEAQ (reference sequence). V lost 4 bases and J lost 3, with 18 bases in between. The CDR3 is CASSSPSGVLDYGYTF. CDR3 nucleotides: TGTGCCAGCAGCTCCCCGTCGGGGGTCTTAGACTATGGCTACACCTTC.

The chain combines TRBV13 with TRBJ1-1; D is unclear. V was cut by 1 base and J by 2 bases, with 5 bases left in between. Germline loops: CDR1 PRHDT, CDR2 FYEKMQ (reference sequence). The CDR3 runs 13 residues. The CDR3 DNA sequence: TGTGCCAGCAGCTTAGACCCCAACACTGAAGCTTTCTTT. Translation gives CASSLDPNTEAFF. Based on the CDR3 plus reference TRBV13 and TRBJ1-1, the full variable domain is AAGVIQSPRHLIKEKRETATLKCYPIPRHDTVYWYQQGPGQDPQFLISFYEKMQSDKGSIPDRFSAQQFSDYHSELNMSSLELGDSALYFCASSLDPNTEAFFGQGTRLTVV.

The chain is built from TRBV6-5 and TRBJ1-2, with D possibly TRBD1 on 6 matching bases. Trimming removed 5 bases from V and 0 bases from J, with 10 bases in between. The CDR3 length is 14 residues. Germline V gives CDR1 MNHEY, CDR2 SVGAGI. CDR3 DNA: TGTGCCAGCAGTACCCGACAGGCTAACTATGGCTACACCTTC. Its protein product is CASSTRQANYGYTF.

This chain connects TRBV4-1 to TRBJ2-3; D perhaps matches TRBD2 (6 bases). Germline V gene lookup returns CDR1 MGHRA and CDR2 YSYEKL. Trimming pared 4 bases from V and 5 bases from J, leaving 16 bases between. The CDR3 length is 15 residues. Here the CDR3 reads CASSPLGLAGDTQYF. In nucleotides, the CDR3 is TGCGCCAGCAGCCCCCTGGGACTGGCGGGAGATACGCAGTATTTT.

This clone was detected a few times. The gene calls are TRBV10-3 and TRBJ2-2; D gene ambiguous. The V gene's germline CDR1 is ENHRY and CDR2 SYGVKD. Deletions cut 6 bases from V and 6 bases from J, with 11 bases between. This CDR3 spans 13 amino acids. The CDR3 sequence is CAISLSGSGELFF. CDR3 sequence (DNA): TGTGCCATCAGCCTCAGTGGGTCCGGGGAGCTGTTTTTT.

The chain couples TRBV27 to TRBJ2-4, with 8 bases matching TRBD2. Unmatched junction bases numbered 11, after V lost 6 bases and J lost 7 bases. The CDR3 covers 15 residues. Germline CDR1 and CDR2: MNHEY and SMNVEV (reference sequence). CDR3 sequence: CASRDLSGGRNIQYF. Written as DNA, the CDR3 is TGTGCCAGCAGAGACTTAAGCGGGGGTAGGAACATTCAGTACTTC.

A few counts support this clone. The rearrangement joins TRBV19 to TRBJ1-2; D gene uncertain. The CDR3 sequence is 15 residues long. Between the trimmed V and J ends, which lost 7 bases and 8 bases, there was a span of 23 bases. Germline loops: CDR1 LNHDA, CDR2 SQIVND (reference sequence). This chain's CDR3 is CASTTTLEAIWGYTF. The CDR3 DNA is TGTGCCAGTACCACGACCCTGGAGGCGATCTGGGGCTACACCTTC.

This sequence joins TRBV10-3 and TRBJ1-5, with D maybe TRBD1 (5 bases). The CDR3 loop spans 13 amino acids. V lost 8 bases, J lost 1 base, and 9 bases lay in between. Germline values: CDR1 ENHRY, CDR2 SYGVKD. Here the CDR3 DNA reads TGTGCCATCCGGGACGGCAGCAATCAGCCCCAGCATTTT. Translated: CAIRDGSNQPQHF.

The chain is built from TRBV18 and TRBJ2-3; TRBD2 is a possible D gene (6 bases). The germline gives CDR1 KGHSH, CDR2 LQKENI. Between the trimmed V and J ends, which lost 6 bases and 3 bases, there was a span of 13 bases. The CDR3 has 14 residues. In DNA, the CDR3 is TGTGCCAGCTCGGATGGAGCGGGTACAGATACGCAGTATTTT. Translated: CASSDGAGTDTQYF.

This clone was observed a few times. CDR3 in amino acids: CASSRANRDLNEQFF. As DNA, the CDR3 is TGTGCCAGCAGCAGAGCCAACAGGGATTTGAATGAGCAGTTCTTC. This rearrangement joins TRBV5-6 to TRBJ2-1, with D possibly TRBD1 on 6 matching bases. Germline CDR1 SGHDT, CDR2 YYEEEE. Trimming took 4 bases from V and 7 from J, leaving 18 bases between them. This CDR3 has 15 amino acids.

In this sample, this clone turned up a few times. This chain uses TRBV30 with TRBJ1-3; D is unclear. Trimming shortened V by 5 bases and J by 2 bases, and 13 bases separated the two germline ends. This CDR3 has 14 residues. Germline lookup yields CDR1 GTSNPN and CDR2 SVGIG (reference sequence). The CDR3, as DNA: TGTGCCTGGGTTATTACGGGGACTGGAAACACCATATATTTT. Its translation is CAWVITGTGNTIYF.

V and J are TRBV10-1 and TRBJ2-7; 7 bases map to TRBD1. J gave up 2 bases and V 3 bases, and 4 bases lay outside the gene matches. The CDR3 runs 14 residues. CDR1 and CDR2 from the germline V gene are WNHNN and SYGVQD (reference sequence). For the CDR3, the DNA is TGCGCCAGCAGTGATGGTACAGGGGCCTACGAGCAGTACTTC. Its translation is CASSDGTGAYEQYF.

In its sample, this clone was seen a few times. The J gene is TRBJ2-5, the V gene TRBV6-1; no clear D. The V gene lost 4 bases and the J gene lost 1 base, with 13 bases spanning the gap. The germline V gene encodes CDR1 MNHNS and CDR2 SASEGT. CDR3 length: 15 residues. The CDR3 here is CASSGKDGVQETQYF. In nucleotides, the CDR3 is TGTGCCAGCAGTGGAAAGGACGGTGTCCAAGAGACCCAGTACTTC.

This clone was counted a few times. This chain uses TRBV7-9 with TRBJ2-5; D unclear. This CDR3 contains 14 residues. Between the trimmed V and J ends, which lost 1 base and 4 bases, there was a span of 10 bases. Germline loops: CDR1 SEHNR, CDR2 FQNEAQ (reference sequence). The CDR3 is CASSLVPRGETQYF. CDR3 sequence (DNA): TGTGCCAGCAGCTTAGTGCCTAGAGGAGAGACCCAGTACTTC.